The TCR beta chain under discussion was sequenced for a study of OX40 agonist ivuxolimab in advanced cancers. The repertoire was sequenced with immunoSEQ multiplex PCR; TCRdb's copy has only in-frame clones and lacks some. The table has 30,000 to 40,000 clones, around 89% seen once. This CDR3 region has 12 residues. Germline V lookup: CDR1 MNHEY, CDR2 SVGAGI. The germline V and J ends were trimmed by 6 bases and 2 bases, with 8 bases remaining between them. The sequences come from CD4+ or CD8+ T cells sorted from blood, collected in a trial of the OX40 agonist ivuxolimab. This sequence originates from an adult with an advanced solid tumor such as melanoma, head and neck, liver or kidney cancer. V is TRBV6-5 and J is TRBJ2-7; a weak D match, TRBD2 (5 bases). Here the CDR3 reads CASSGGTYEQYF. DNA for the CDR3: TGTGCCAGCAGCGGAGGAACCTACGAGCAGTACTTC.